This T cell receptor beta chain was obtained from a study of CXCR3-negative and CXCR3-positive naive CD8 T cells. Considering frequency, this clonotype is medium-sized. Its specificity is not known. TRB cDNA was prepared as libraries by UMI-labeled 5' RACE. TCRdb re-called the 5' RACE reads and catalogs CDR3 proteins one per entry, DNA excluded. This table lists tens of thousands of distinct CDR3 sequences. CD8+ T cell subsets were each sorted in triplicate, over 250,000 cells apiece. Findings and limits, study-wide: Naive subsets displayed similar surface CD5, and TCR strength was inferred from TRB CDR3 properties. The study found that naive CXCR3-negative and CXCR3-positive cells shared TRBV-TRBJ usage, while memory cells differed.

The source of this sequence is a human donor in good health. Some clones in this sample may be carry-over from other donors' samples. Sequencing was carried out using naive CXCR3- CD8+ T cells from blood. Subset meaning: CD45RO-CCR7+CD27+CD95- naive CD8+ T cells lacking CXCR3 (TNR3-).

The CDR3 reads CASTSVLPNEQFF. The chain joins TRBV7-9 to TRBJ2-1. This CDR3 is 13 amino acids long. Per the germline V gene, CDR1 is SEHNR and CDR2 is FQNEAQ (reference sequence).